The text below deals with one T cell receptor beta chain. Original analysis: Estimation of nucleated cell counts relied on the amplification of reference gene primers. Generated by immunoSEQ multiplex PCR, the TCRdb table keeps only in-frame clones and is missing some. V, J and clone size are those of that table, while D and trimming were read from the DNA. This table holds about 69,000 clones, approximately 92% found once. This CDR3 comprises 14 residues. Germline CDR1 is LNHDA and CDR2 is SQIVND (reference sequence). V lost 9 bases, J lost 5 bases, and 9 bases stayed unmatched. These data come from a study of blood T cell repertoires in COVID-19. Study-level background: Sites in the United States, Italy and Spain provided acute and convalescent COVID-19 samples. Sample material is recorded as cDNA or gDNA derived from T cells, B-cell-depleted T cells, or PBMCs.

This chain uses TRBV19 with TRBJ1-2; 10 bases map to TRBD1. Material for sequencing was peripheral blood. This TCR was sampled from a woman in her forties or fifties with active COVID-19. CDR3 bases: TGTGCCAGCGGAAACCGGGACAGGGGTTATGGCTACACCTTC. Translated, it gives CASGNRDRGYGYTF.